This T cell receptor (beta chain) was obtained from a study of brain T cells in children with intractable seizures. Assay: immunoSEQ multiplex PCR; the TCRdb copy retains only in-frame clones and omits some. The sample has about 340,000 clones, approximately 93% seen once. CDR1 is SGHTA, CDR2 FQGNSA, per germline. The CDR3 runs to 14 residues. The V gene end was trimmed by 5 bases and the J gene end by 6 bases; junction bases not matched to a gene: 9. The time point denotes: blood from clinic visit 5 months post-surgery; TSC patient then seizure free. The sequenced cases were selected for having the highest brain T cell transcript signatures.

Here the sequenced sample was peripheral blood, taken 4 to 6 months after surgery. The genes are TRBV7-2 and TRBJ1-2; 7 bases align to TRBD1. The clonotype comes from a boy under two years old with tuberous sclerosis and intractable seizures. The CDR3 bases are TGTGCCAGCAGCCCCCGACAGGGAGGCGATGGCTACACCTTC. Translation: CASSPRQGGDGYTF. Full variable domain (outside the CDR3, taken from reference TRBV7-2 and TRBJ1-2): GAGVSQSPSNKVTEKGKDVELRCDPISGHTALYWYRQSLGQGLEFLIYFQGNSAPDKSGLPSDRFSAERTGGSVSTLTIQRTQQEDSAVYLCASSPRQGGDGYTFGSGTRLTVV.